This T cell receptor beta chain was identified in a study of cytomegalovirus exposure and HLA in healthy donors. Data came from immunoSEQ multiplex PCR; TCRdb stores just in-frame clones and leaves some out. This table holds around 69,000 clones, 96% found once. This clone was recorded only once. Germline lookup yields CDR1 SGHDT and CDR2 YYEEEE. This CDR3 contains 15 residues. V was trimmed by 2 bases and J by 2 bases, leaving 14 bases between them. Material: PBMCs. V and J are TRBV5-6 and TRBJ2-7; D gene uncertain. The clonotype was recovered from a woman under 30 in good health and CMV-seropositive. CDR3 bases: TGTGCCAGCAGCTTAGGAGCGCTTAATCCCTACGAGCAGTACTTC. Residues: CASSLGALNPYEQYF.